This T cell receptor (beta chain) was sequenced during a study of blood T cells in healthy people across ages. This clonotype was detected ten times or more. Its antigen remains unidentified. General study results and limits: CMV status of donors was not determined, possibly confounding expanded clonotype changes. Higher naive T cell percentage went strongly together with higher TCR beta diversity.

For the second PCR, which ran for about 7 to 11 cycles, a sample-barcoded 5' primer and a J-beta primer mix were used. TCRdb reprocessed the 5' RACE reads with MiXCR, giving one entry per CDR3 protein. The sample records some 1.8 million distinct CDR3 sequences, about two fifths being singletons. Trimming took 8 bases from V and 5 from J, leaving 9 bases between them. The CDR3 has 11 residues. Source material: blood. The receptor was isolated from a human donor in good health. V is TRBV12-3 or TRBV12-4 and J is TRBJ2-5; D may be TRBD1 (6 bases). The CDR3 DNA sequence: TGTGCCAGCCAGGGGTTCGAGACCCAGTACTTC. This gives the protein CASQGFETQYF.